This T cell receptor beta chain was profiled in a study of blood T cell repertoires in COVID-19 (TCRdb year 2020). The study in broad terms: Samples from collaborators originated in the United States, Italy and Spain and spanned both the acute and convalescent phases of COVID-19. The material from the prospective study consisted of cDNA or gDNA derived from T cells, B-cell-depleted T cells, or PBMCs. The dataset comprised deeply sampled blood TCRbeta repertoires from subjects exposed to, actively infected with, or recovered from COVID-19. The repertoires were released in a freely available public database meant as a resource for research on the immune response to SARS-CoV-2. Samples came from the ongoing ImmuneRACE study (first 160 participants) plus 1,254 subjects from 6 global collaborators. Sample metadata almost always included a de-identified subject ID, COVID-19 status, age in years and sex. Where HLA class I and class II types were available, the types were taken from metadata supplied by the sample provider, not from assay-based typing. The paper as a whole reports these results and caveats: How much clinical and demographic metadata was included differed by source and by participant, and the metadata was provided uncurated.

V is pared back by 1 base and J by 2 bases, with 12 bases lying between the germline termini. CDR3 length: 15 amino acids, cysteine to phenylalanine. The kept DNA is CDR3 alone, 45 bases in frame from the first base. CDR1 and CDR2 were assigned from the germline V gene (reference sequence) as GTSNPN and SVGIG. Each collaborating institution followed its own protocols to collect whole blood in K2EDTA tubes. Collaborator samples were shipped for TCRbeta analysis as frozen whole blood, isolated PBMCs, or DNA extracted from either sample type. The immunoSEQ Assay, a bias-controlled multiplex PCR, was used to amplify TCRbeta CDR3 regions from genomic DNA. The paper's processing steps were these. Nucleated cell counts per sample were estimated from amplification of reference gene primers within the assay. To quantify the absolute abundance of each unique TCRbeta CDR3 rearrangement, sequence reads were collapsed and filtered. For each sample, productive Simpson clonality was calculated by taking the square root of Simpson's diversity index across productive rearrangements. The clones in this table, taken by TCRdb from immuneACCESS, are in-frame only. Not every clone is retained; where verified, under half of the shortfall comes from an unresolved V gene, and the cause of the rest is unknown. The DNA gave D and trimming, while V, J and clone size come from that table. The sample yields around 50,000 clones; roughly 83% were counted once. The leading ten clones occupy about 5.8% of the sample.

Regarding this clone: Its binding antigen is unknown. Base quality data are lacking; no much larger clone is found one base away.

Sequences were obtained from peripheral blood. The rearrangement joined TRBV30 to TRBJ2-4; the D segment could be TRBD1, given 6 matching bases. The source is a human donor in a cohort sampled during active COVID-19. The CDR3 corresponds to CAWSANRASKNIQYF. The nucleotide sequence is given as TGTGCCTGGAGTGCAAACAGGGCATCCAAAAACATTCAGTACTTC.